Below are 13 T cell receptor beta chains sequenced from a single sample in a study of shared clonotypes between healthy human individuals. Data came from immunoSEQ multiplex PCR; TCRdb stores just in-frame clones and leaves some out. The sample has about 2,200,000 clones, just over 90% seen once; the top ten hold 1.5% to 2%. Naive-designated CD8 cells lacked CD45RO, were positively enriched for CCR7, and omitted terminally differentiated effector memory CD45RA+ cells. The sample taken for sequencing was naive CD8+ T cells from PBMCs. Receptor source: a man aged 18 to 29 in good health. Some clones in this sample may be carry-over from other donors' samples.

V usage is TRBV10-3 and J usage is TRBJ2-1; TRBD1 agrees at 7 bases. Unmatched junction bases numbered 11, after V lost 3 bases and J lost 9 bases. The germline V gene has CDR1 ENHRY and CDR2 SYGVKD. The CDR3 covers 15 residues. CDR3 region: CAISEPQGTHGEQFF. The CDR3 bases are TGTGCCATCAGTGAACCACAGGGGACGCACGGTGAGCAGTTCTTC.

The chain uses TRBV5-4 and TRBJ2-5; 9 bases align to TRBD2. CDR3 length: 20 residues. CDR1 is SGHNT and CDR2 is YYREEE in the germline V gene (reference sequence). V lost 4 bases to trimming and J lost 5 bases; unmatched junction nucleotides: 24. The CDR3: CASSPDPGLAMHNTWETQYF. CDR3 nucleotides: TGTGCCAGCAGCCCAGACCCGGGACTAGCTATGCATAATACCTGGGAGACCCAGTACTTC.

The chain carries TRBV15 and TRBJ2-7, with D perhaps TRBD2 (6 bases). Trimming removed 3 bases at V and 2 bases at J, with 14 bases between. The CDR3 is 15 residues long. Germline V lookup: CDR1 LNHNV, CDR2 YYDKDF (reference sequence). Written as DNA, the CDR3 is TGTGCCACCAGCAGGGGCATGGGGGGAACCTACGAGCAGTACTTC. Translation: CATSRGMGGTYEQYF. The variable domain in full, completed from reference TRBV15 and TRBJ2-7, reads DAMVIQNPRYQVTQFGKPVTLSCSQTLNHNVMYWYQQKSSQAPKLLFHYYDKDFNNEADTPDNFQSRRPNTSFCFLDIRSPGLGDTAMYLCATSRGMGGTYEQYFGPGTRLTVT.

The rearrangement links TRBV28 to TRBJ2-7; D gene unclear. The V end lost 1 base, the J end lost 7 bases, and 14 bases lay between the germline ends. The CDR3 contains 14 residues. Germline CDR1 is MDHEN and CDR2 is SYDVKM. CDR3 in amino acids: CASSLLLTAREQYF. Written as DNA, the CDR3 is TGTGCCAGCAGTTTATTATTGACTGCTAGGGAGCAGTACTTC. Drawing the rest from reference TRBV28 and TRBJ2-7, the complete variable domain is DVKVTQSSRYLVKRTGEKVFLECVQDMDHENMFWYRQDPGLGLRLIYFSYDVKMKEKGDIPEGYSVSREKKERFSLILESASTNQTSMYLCASSLLLTAREQYFGPGTRLTVT.

V is TRBV10-3 and J is TRBJ1-2; no definite D call. Germline V gives CDR1 ENHRY, CDR2 SYGVKD. Trimming shortened V by 4 bases and J by 0 bases, and 15 bases separated the two germline ends. This CDR3 comprises 16 residues. In DNA, the CDR3 is TGTGCCATCAGTGTGGGAAACAGTTTTTCTAACTATGGCTACACCTTC. Its protein is CAISVGNSFSNYGYTF.

This rearrangement joins TRBV13 to TRBJ2-7, with 9 bases aligning to TRBD2. The germline CDR1 and CDR2 sequences are PRHDT and FYEKMQ (reference sequence). There are 15 residues in the CDR3. Germline trimming cut 1 base from V and 5 bases from J; bases unmatched to any gene: 6. CDR3 nucleotide sequence: TGTGCCAGCAGCTTAGAGCTAGCGGGAATGAACGAGCAGTACTTC. Encoded protein: CASSLELAGMNEQYF.

This clone has more than one count but fewer than ten. The chain combines TRBV19 with TRBJ1-1, with D tentatively TRBD1 (6 bases). V gave up 9 bases and J gave up 5 bases, with 22 bases separating them. The germline CDR1 and CDR2 sequences are LNHDA and SQIVND (reference sequence). CDR3 length equals 15 residues. CDR3: CASATDPGTRTEAFF. In DNA, the CDR3 is TGTGCCAGCGCGACAGACCCCGGGACAAGAACTGAAGCTTTCTTT.

This clone was detected once. V gene TRBV5-1 combines with J gene TRBJ2-3, with TRBD1 matching 10 bases. CDR3 length equals 15 residues. CDR1 is SGHRS and CDR2 is YFSETQ in the germline V gene. J gave up 4 bases and V 4 bases, and 6 bases lay outside the gene matches. The CDR3 nucleotides read TGCGCCAGCAGCCTGGGACAGGGGATTGCAGATACGCAGTATTTT. Its protein is CASSLGQGIADTQYF.

The genes are TRBV29-1 and TRBJ2-1, with TRBD2 as a possible D gene (6 bases). Germline V gene lookup returns CDR1 SQVTM and CDR2 ANQGSEA. Trimming removed 4 bases from V and 9 bases from J, with 10 bases in between. CDR3 size: 11 residues. The CDR3 here is CSVAEAGEQFF. The CDR3 DNA follows: TGCAGCGTTGCCGAAGCGGGTGAGCAGTTCTTC.

This sequence joins TRBV5-6 and TRBJ2-7, with a weak D call TRBD2 (6 bases). Looked up from germline, CDR1 is SGHDT and CDR2 is YYEEEE. This CDR3 has 13 amino acids. The V end was cut by 5 bases, the J end by 4 bases, with 13 bases between. The CDR3 DNA follows: TGTGCCAGCAGTCTGACTAGTGGGTACGAGCAGTACTTC. It is translated as CASSLTSGYEQYF. Using reference TRBV5-6 and TRBJ2-7 for the parts outside the CDR3, the full variable domain is DAGVTQSPTHLIKTRGQQVTLRCSPKSGHDTVSWYQQALGQGPQFIFQYYEEEERQRGNFPDRFSGHQFPNYSSELNVNALLLGDSALYLCASSLTSGYEQYFGPGTRLTVT.

V is TRBV27 and J is TRBJ2-7; 10 nucleotides line up with TRBD2. This CDR3 is 16 amino acids long. The J segment lost 3 bases and the V segment lost 5 bases, leaving 10 bases of the junction unmatched. Germline assignment: CDR1 MNHEY and CDR2 SMNVEV (reference sequence). As DNA, the CDR3 is TGTGCCAGCAGTCCATTAACGACTAGCGGGTTCTACGAGCAGTACTTC. Protein sequence: CASSPLTTSGFYEQYF.

The genes are TRBV4-3 and TRBJ2-1; D possibly corresponds to TRBD2 (5 bases). Trimming took off 0 bases at V and 4 bases at J, with 13 bases between the two ends. Germline lookup yields CDR1 LGHNA and CDR2 YSLEER. This CDR3 is 16 amino acids long. As DNA, the CDR3 is TGCGCCAGCAGCCAAGACCGCCGGGATCGGTACAATGAGCAGTTCTTC. Amino acids: CASSQDRRDRYNEQFF.

This sequence joins TRBV13 and TRBJ2-5, with 12 positions matching TRBD2. The CDR3 has 16 amino acids. Losses at the gene ends were 5 bases for V and 4 bases for J; bases not matched to a gene: 8. In germline, CDR1 is PRHDT, CDR2 FYEKMQ (reference sequence). CDR3 residues: CASSPRLAGVRETQYF. CDR3 coding DNA: TGTGCCAGCAGCCCCCGACTAGCGGGAGTGAGAGAGACCCAGTACTTC. Full variable domain (rest looked up from reference TRBV13 and TRBJ2-5): AAGVIQSPRHLIKEKRETATLKCYPIPRHDTVYWYQQGPGQDPQFLISFYEKMQSDKGSIPDRFSAQQFSDYHSELNMSSLELGDSALYFCASSPRLAGVRETQYFGPGTRLLVL.